This T cell receptor beta chain was captured by sequencing in a study of cytomegalovirus exposure and HLA in healthy donors. Study as a whole: As released early, the data held 75 million to 90 million unique TCRs from HLA-typed donors. Overall study findings and caveats: In a later analysis, TCR beta V- and J-gene trimming was associated with a missense DCLRE1C variant. Association with HLA alleles at 0.05 false discovery rate was found for roughly 17,000 TCR beta sequences in a later analysis. The authors later found TCR association rates varying by HLA locus, with DRB1 most and HLA-C fewest.

In the PCR, 60 Vbeta and 13 Jbeta primers were used. The data were produced by immunoSEQ multiplex PCR, yet TCRdb's version contains in-frame clones alone and is incomplete. Of roughly 120,000 clones listed, around 80% are singletons. Germline V lookup: CDR1 SEHNR, CDR2 FQNEAQ (reference sequence). V lost 3 bases to trimming and J lost 5 bases, with 7 bases between them. The CDR3 is made up of 12 amino acids. In the case of this clone: Its specificity is unknown.

The clonotype comes from a woman aged 18-29 years in good health and CMV-seropositive. Sequenced material: PBMCs. The rearrangement uses TRBV7-9 and TRBJ2-5; D remains ambiguous. This chain's CDR3 is CASSFGRETQYF. The CDR3 coding sequence is TGTGCCAGCAGCTTTGGCAGGGAGACCCAGTACTTC.